The clone carrying this T cell receptor beta chain has ten or more counts. This record belongs to a study of neurological immune-mediated disorders. TCRdb called the 5' RACE reads again in MiXCR, with one record for every CDR3 protein. In the table there are roughly 60,000 distinct CDR3 sequences, about an eighth of which are singletons. CDR1 is ENHRY and CDR2 is SYGVKD in the germline V gene. This CDR3 spans 11 amino acids. V gave up 10 bases and J gave up 7 bases, with 11 bases separating them. The chain links TRBV10-3 to TRBJ2-4; the D gene could be TRBD1 or TRBD2 (6 bases each). This receptor was identified in a man in his 60s in good health. Source material: PBMCs. CDR3 amino acids: CATRGENIQYF. The CDR3 DNA reads as TGTGCCACAAGGGGGGAGAACATTCAGTACTTC.